The table lists the clone carrying this T cell receptor beta chain with many counts. Its antigen is not known. The CDR3 extends 3 residues past the end of the read, so its final part is completed from the germline J gene. The record originates from a study of T cell clonality in common variable immunodeficiency. CDR1 is DFQATT and CDR2 is SNEGSKA in the germline V gene (reference sequence). V was cut by 1 base and J by 0 bases, with 6 bases left in between. The CDR3 contains 14 residues. Produced via immunoSEQ multiplex PCR; TCRdb's table is partial and in-frame only. Sampling found some 50,000 clones, none seen once. General study findings and limits: Common variable immunodeficiency TCR beta sequences reportedly had fewer deletions and N-nucleotide insertions. CVID patient heterogeneity limited repertoire-clinical complication correlations. CVID subjects shared fewer TCRbeta clones than healthy controls did.

Source material: peripheral blood mononuclear cells. This receptor was obtained from a person between 18 and 75 years old in good health. The chain employs TRBV20-1 and TRBJ2-2; maybe TRBD1 (5 bases). Incomplete CDR3 DNA: TGCAGTGCTAGAGGCAGGGCGAACACCGGGGAG. Protein product: CSARGRANTGE. From start to end, the CDR3 is CSARGRANTGELFF.